The next 20 T cell receptor beta chains were all read from a single sample in a study of human T cells and chemical hapten exposure. Stated time point: patch test 2, 6 weeks after DPC sensitization. Treatment in this sample: therapeutic diphenylcyclopropenone sensitization with weekly scalp DPC. MiXCR, applied by TCRdb to the RACE reads, yields one record per CDR3 protein. The sample holds over 100,000 distinct CDR3 sequences, less than 10% seen once. The starting material was whole blood, obtained in connection with sensitization to the hapten diphenylcyclopropenone (DPC). The receptors here all came from a woman aged 40 to 49 with alopecia areata. Some clones in this sample may be carry-over from other donors' samples.

This clonotype was counted at least ten times. This chain joins TRBV7-3 and TRBJ1-2; D is undetermined. With 4 bases removed from V and 7 bases from J, the gap between germline ends came to 25 bases. The CDR3 runs to 17 residues. CDR1 SGHTA and CDR2 FQGTGA come from the germline V gene. The CDR3 DNA is TGTGCCAGCAGCTCCCAAAACTCGTACCGGGTCTCCACTGGCTACACCTTC. Its protein is CASSSQNSYRVSTGYTF. The variable domain in full, with the rest retrieved from reference TRBV7-3 and TRBJ1-2, is GAGVSQTPSNKVTEKGKYVELRCDPISGHTALYWYRQSLGQGPEFLIYFQGTGAADDSGLPNDRFFAVRPEGSVSTLKIQRTERGDSAVYLCASSSQNSYRVSTGYTFGSGTRLTVV.

The chain joins TRBV7-9 to TRBJ2-5, with TRBD1 matching over 10 bases. CDR3 size: 16 residues. Germline CDR1 and CDR2: SEHNR and FQNEAQ (reference sequence). The V and J ends lost 5 bases and 3 bases, in that order; junction bases with no gene match: 9. The CDR3 protein is CASSTRDRGEEETQYF. In nucleotides, the CDR3 is TGTGCCAGCAGCACCCGGGACAGGGGAGAAGAAGAGACCCAGTACTTC.

This clonotype was detected many times. The DNA of the CDR3 is TGTGCCAGCAGCTTACCCCCTAGGGACGAGCAGTTCTTC. This encodes CASSLPPRDEQFF. V is TRBV13 and J is TRBJ2-1; the D call may be TRBD1 or TRBD2 (5 bases each). In germline, CDR1 is PRHDT, CDR2 FYEKMQ (reference sequence). V was trimmed by 2 bases and J by 10 bases, leaving 12 bases between them. The CDR3 loop spans 13 amino acids.

In this sample, this clonotype turned up a few times. The V gene is TRBV7-9, the J gene TRBJ1-1, with D unresolved. V was cut by 5 bases and J by 11 bases, with 15 bases left in between. Germline values: CDR1 SEHNR, CDR2 FQNEAQ (reference sequence). The CDR3 covers 12 residues. This CDR3 reads CASSPEAKRAFF. DNA for the CDR3: TGTGCCAGCAGCCCAGAAGCAAAGAGGGCTTTCTTT.

This clonotype has at least ten counts. V usage is TRBV3-1 and J usage is TRBJ2-2; D unresolved. The CDR3 is 13 amino acids. Trimming left V 3 bases short and J 4 bases short, with 6 bases between. Germline CDR1 LGHDT, CDR2 YNNKEL (reference sequence). The DNA for the CDR3 is TGTGCCAGCAGCCAGATTACCACCGGGGAGCTGTTTTTT. The encoded protein is CASSQITTGELFF.

This clonotype was seen at least ten times. This chain links TRBV7-6 with TRBJ2-1; 12 positions match TRBD2. This CDR3 has 14 residues. Germline V CDR1 and CDR2: SGHVS, FNYEAQ. Trimming removed 5 bases from V and 10 bases from J; junction bases left unmatched: 6. The CDR3 DNA sequence: TGTGCCAGCAGCAGCACTAGCGGGGGGAGAGAGCAGTTCTTC. Protein product: CASSSTSGGREQFF.

This clonotype was detected only a few times. The chain uses TRBV7-2 and TRBJ2-1, with 8 positions matching TRBD2. The germline CDR1 and CDR2 sequences are SGHTA and FQGNSA. The CDR3 extends over 16 amino acids. Germline trimming cut 1 base from V and 2 bases from J; bases unmatched to any gene: 4. The CDR3, as DNA: TGTGCCAGCAGCTTAGGGGCGGGGGGCCCCTACAATGAGCAGTTCTTC. It is translated as CASSLGAGGPYNEQFF.

V gene TRBV7-8 combines with J gene TRBJ2-1, with D possibly matching TRBD2 (5 bases). This CDR3 spans 12 amino acids. Per germline, CDR1 SGHVS and CDR2 FQNEAQ. Trimming shortened V by 6 bases and J by 7 bases, and 10 bases separated the two germline ends. The CDR3 nucleotides are TGTGCCAGCAGTATATCGGGGAATGAGCAGTTCTTC. This gives the protein CASSISGNEQFF.

The table lists this clonotype with many counts. The gene calls are TRBV10-3 and TRBJ2-1, with D unclear. CDR3 length equals 15 residues. Trimming left V 3 bases short and J 6 bases short, with 15 bases between. Germline CDR1 is ENHRY and CDR2 is SYGVKD. CDR3 DNA sequence: TGTGCCATCAGTGAAATCGGTGGCAGGATCAATGAGCAGTTCTTC. Encoded protein: CAISEIGGRINEQFF.

This clonotype was seen ten or more times. The genes are TRBV6-2 or TRBV6-3 and TRBJ1-2; no firm D call. Germline V gives CDR1 MNHEY, CDR2 SVGEGT. Trimming pared 5 bases from V and 5 bases from J, leaving 6 bases between. The CDR3 consists of 11 residues. The CDR3 region has the DNA TGTGCCAGCAGTGAAAATTATGGCTACACCTTC. Its protein product is CASSENYGYTF.

This clonotype occurred a few times. The chain joins TRBV5-4 to TRBJ1-1; a weak D match, TRBD1 (6 bases). The ends were cut back, 4 bases at V and 0 bases at J, with 13 bases in the middle. Per germline, CDR1 SGHNT and CDR2 YYREEE (reference sequence). The CDR3 runs to 15 residues. This CDR3 reads CASSPSRGLNTEAFF. The CDR3 region has the DNA TGTGCCAGCAGCCCAAGCCGGGGGCTGAACACTGAAGCTTTCTTT.

This clonotype has at least ten counts. This chain uses TRBV7-9 with TRBJ1-6; 7 bases are shared with TRBD1. The germline V gene has CDR1 SEHNR and CDR2 FQNEAQ (reference sequence). V lost 2 bases, J lost 8 bases, and 6 bases stayed unmatched. The CDR3 extends over 15 amino acids. The CDR3 loop is CASSLLSGGYSPLHF. CDR3 DNA: TGTGCCAGCAGCTTACTTTCAGGGGGATATTCACCCCTCCACTTT.

This chain connects TRBV10-3 to TRBJ2-7, with D perhaps TRBD2 (6 bases). V gave up 8 bases and J gave up 0 bases, with 8 bases separating them. The germline V gene has CDR1 ENHRY and CDR2 SYGVKD. This CDR3 region has 12 residues. In DNA, the CDR3 is TGTGCCATCGGGCGGGACTCCTACGAGCAGTACTTC. It specifies CAIGRDSYEQYF.

V gene TRBV27 combines with J gene TRBJ2-3; TRBD2 is a possible D gene (6 bases). Germline CDR1 reads MNHEY; CDR2 reads SMNVEV (reference sequence). Trimming shortened V by 2 bases and J by 4 bases, and 10 bases separated the two germline ends. The CDR3 is 14 residues long. CDR3 nucleotides: TGTGCCAGCAGTTTAGGAGGGATTGCAGATACGCAGTATTTT. This sequence encodes CASSLGGIADTQYF.

This clonotype was observed many times. The rearrangement links TRBV7-9 to TRBJ1-3; D remains unclear. The CDR3 consists of 11 residues. V lost 10 bases and J 3 bases, leaving 7 bases between the germline ends. Germline CDR1 SEHNR, CDR2 FQNEAQ (reference sequence). CDR3 in amino acids: CATPGGNTIYF. CDR3 nucleotides: TGTGCCACCCCCGGTGGAAACACCATATATTTT.

The V and J genes are TRBV14 and TRBJ1-3; D gene ambiguous. The CDR3 has 14 residues. The germline V gene encodes CDR1 SGHDN and CDR2 FVKESK. V shed 2 bases and J shed 2 bases, with 7 bases lying between them. CDR3 nucleotide sequence: TGTGCCAGCAGCCAATATCAGGCTGGAAACACCATATATTTT. Its translation: CASSQYQAGNTIYF. Full variable domain (rest looked up from reference TRBV14 and TRBJ1-3): EAGVTQFPSHSVIEKGQTVTLRCDPISGHDNLYWYRRVMGKEIKFLLHFVKESKQDESGMPNNRFLAERTGGTYSTLKVQPAELEDSGVYFCASSQYQAGNTIYFGEGSWLTVV.

Many counts were recorded for this clonotype. The chain carries TRBV5-1 and TRBJ2-1, with D tentatively TRBD1 or TRBD2 (5 bases each). The ends were cut back, 4 bases at V and 6 bases at J, with 14 bases in the middle. CDR1 and CDR2 (germline): SGHRS, YFSETQ. This CDR3 spans 14 amino acids. This CDR3 reads CASSIEPGPNEQFF. For the CDR3, the DNA is TGCGCCAGCAGCATTGAGCCGGGACCCAATGAGCAGTTCTTC.

The table lists this clonotype with a few counts. V gene TRBV29-1 combines with J gene TRBJ1-2; D call uncertain. Germline assignment: CDR1 SQVTM and CDR2 ANQGSEA. Deletions cut 4 bases from V and 7 bases from J, with 13 bases between. This CDR3 comprises 12 residues. The CDR3 DNA sequence: TGCAGCGTTGTACCTTGGGATGGTGGCTACACCTTC. Amino acid sequence: CSVVPWDGGYTF.

This sequence joins TRBV15 and TRBJ2-5, with 8 bases identical to TRBD2. V was pared by 5 bases and J by 2 bases, with 13 bases of the junction left unmatched. Germline V gene data show CDR1 as LNHNV and CDR2 as YYDKDF (reference sequence). The CDR3 spans 17 residues. The CDR3 DNA is TGTGCCACCAGCCCCCCGGGAGGCGGGGGGCCGCAAGAGACCCAGTACTTC. Protein sequence: CATSPPGGGGPQETQYF.

This clonotype was observed a handful of times. V is TRBV29-1 and J is TRBJ2-3; tentatively, D is TRBD1 (7 bases). Germline loops: CDR1 SQVTM, CDR2 ANQGSEA. The germline V and J ends were trimmed by 6 bases and 4 bases, with 11 bases remaining between them. The CDR3 is 12 amino acids. The CDR3 bases are TGCAGCGTCAGCAGGGGGGCAGATACGCAGTATTTT. Translating it yields CSVSRGADTQYF.